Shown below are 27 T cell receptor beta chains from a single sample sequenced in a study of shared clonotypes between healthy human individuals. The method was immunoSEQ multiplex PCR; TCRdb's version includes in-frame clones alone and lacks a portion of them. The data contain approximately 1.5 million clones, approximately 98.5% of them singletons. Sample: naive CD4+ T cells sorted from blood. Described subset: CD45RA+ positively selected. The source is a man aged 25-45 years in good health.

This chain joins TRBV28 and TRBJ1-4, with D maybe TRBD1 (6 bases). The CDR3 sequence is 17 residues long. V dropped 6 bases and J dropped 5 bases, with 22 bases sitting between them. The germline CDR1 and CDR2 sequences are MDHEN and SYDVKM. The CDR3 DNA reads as TGTGCCAGCAGCTCCACCGGGGGCGGGCCCCTGAATGAAAAACTGTTTTTT. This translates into CASSSTGGGPLNEKLFF. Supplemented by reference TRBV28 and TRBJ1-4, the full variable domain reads DVKVTQSSRYLVKRTGEKVFLECVQDMDHENMFWYRQDPGLGLRLIYFSYDVKMKEKGDIPEGYSVSREKKERFSLILESASTNQTSMYLCASSSTGGGPLNEKLFFGSGTQLSVL.

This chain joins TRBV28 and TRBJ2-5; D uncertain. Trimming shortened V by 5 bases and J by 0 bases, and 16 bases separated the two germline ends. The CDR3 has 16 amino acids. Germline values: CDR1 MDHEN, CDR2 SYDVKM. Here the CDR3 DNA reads TGTGCCAGCAGTCCGAGGCTTGGCCGAAACCAAGAGACCCAGTACTTC. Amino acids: CASSPRLGRNQETQYF.

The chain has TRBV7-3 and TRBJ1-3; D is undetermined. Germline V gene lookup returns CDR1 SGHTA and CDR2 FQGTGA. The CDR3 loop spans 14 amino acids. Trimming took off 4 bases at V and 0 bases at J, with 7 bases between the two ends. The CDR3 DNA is TGTGCCAGCAGCTCCCCTTCCTCTGGAAACACCATATATTTT. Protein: CASSSPSSGNTIYF.

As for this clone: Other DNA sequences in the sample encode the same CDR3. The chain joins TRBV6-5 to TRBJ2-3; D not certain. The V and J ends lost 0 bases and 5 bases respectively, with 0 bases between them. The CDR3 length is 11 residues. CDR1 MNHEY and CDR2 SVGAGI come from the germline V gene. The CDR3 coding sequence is TGTGCCAGCAGTTACTCAGATACGCAGTATTTT. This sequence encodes CASSYSDTQYF.

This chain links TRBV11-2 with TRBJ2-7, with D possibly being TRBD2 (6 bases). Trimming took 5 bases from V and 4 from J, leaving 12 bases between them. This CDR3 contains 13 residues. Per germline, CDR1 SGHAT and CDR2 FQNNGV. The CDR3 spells CASSPWTIYEQYF. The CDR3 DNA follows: TGTGCCAGCAGCCCTTGGACTATTTACGAGCAGTACTTC.

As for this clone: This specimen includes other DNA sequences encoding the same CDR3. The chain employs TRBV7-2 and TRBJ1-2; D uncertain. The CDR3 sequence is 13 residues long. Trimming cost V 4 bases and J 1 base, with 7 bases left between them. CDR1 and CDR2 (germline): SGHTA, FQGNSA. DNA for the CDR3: TGTGCCAGCAGCTCGGACGGTAACTATGGCTACACCTTC. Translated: CASSSDGNYGYTF.

The CDR3 protein is CASRGRGNTEAFF. The DNA of the CDR3 is TGTGCCAGCAGGGGCAGGGGGAACACTGAAGCTTTCTTT. The rearrangement joins TRBV2 to TRBJ1-1; D is possibly TRBD1 (6 bases). V lost 6 bases and J lost 1, with 9 bases in between. The germline gives CDR1 SNHLY, CDR2 FYNNEI. The CDR3 sequence is 13 residues long.

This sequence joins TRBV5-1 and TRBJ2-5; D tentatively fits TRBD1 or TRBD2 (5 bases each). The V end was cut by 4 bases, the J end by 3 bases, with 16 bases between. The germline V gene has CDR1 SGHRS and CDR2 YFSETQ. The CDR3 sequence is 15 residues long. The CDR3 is CASSPGPWDEETQYF. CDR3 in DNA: TGCGCCAGCAGCCCCGGGCCGTGGGACGAAGAGACCCAGTACTTC.

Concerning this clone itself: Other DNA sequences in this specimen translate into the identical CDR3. CDR3 DNA: TGTGCCAGCAGCTTAGGGGGCATCAACTATGGCTACACCTTC. Amino acids: CASSLGGINYGYTF. The J gene is TRBJ1-2, the V gene TRBV5-4; TRBD1 agrees at 7 bases. V was pared by 2 bases and J by 2 bases, with 3 bases of the junction left unmatched. Germline values: CDR1 SGHNT, CDR2 YYREEE (reference sequence). The CDR3 extends over 14 amino acids.

The DNA of the CDR3 is TGTGCCAGCTCACCACCGGGGCGGATAGATACGCAGTATTTT. Encoded protein: CASSPPGRIDTQYF. The chain is built from TRBV18 and TRBJ2-3; tentative D call: TRBD1 (5 bases). V was clipped by 0 bases and J by 5 bases, with 9 bases between them. This CDR3 is 14 amino acids long. In germline, CDR1 is KGHSH, CDR2 LQKENI.

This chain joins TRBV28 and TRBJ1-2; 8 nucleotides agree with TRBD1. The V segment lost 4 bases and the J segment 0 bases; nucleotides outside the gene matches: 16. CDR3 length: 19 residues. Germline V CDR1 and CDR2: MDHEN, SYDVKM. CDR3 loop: CASSSSGGGDRRANYGYTF. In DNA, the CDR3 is TGTGCCAGCAGTTCTTCAGGGGGCGGGGATCGTAGAGCTAACTATGGCTACACCTTC.

In nucleotides, the CDR3 is TGTGCCAGCAGTGTGGCCTGGGGAATCTCCTACAATGAGCAGTTCTTC. It codes for CASSVAWGISYNEQFF. J is TRBJ2-1 and V is TRBV6-1; D not resolved. CDR1 and CDR2 (germline): MNHNS, SASEGT. V was cut by 4 bases and J by 0 bases, with 13 bases left in between. The length of the CDR3 is 16 residues.

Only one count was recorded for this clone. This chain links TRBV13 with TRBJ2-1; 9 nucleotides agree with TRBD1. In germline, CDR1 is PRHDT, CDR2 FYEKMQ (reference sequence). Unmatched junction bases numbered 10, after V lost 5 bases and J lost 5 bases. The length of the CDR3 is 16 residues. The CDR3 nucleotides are TGTGCCAGCAGCCTCCACAGGGGGCTGAGTGACAATGAGCAGTTCTTC. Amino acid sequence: CASSLHRGLSDNEQFF.

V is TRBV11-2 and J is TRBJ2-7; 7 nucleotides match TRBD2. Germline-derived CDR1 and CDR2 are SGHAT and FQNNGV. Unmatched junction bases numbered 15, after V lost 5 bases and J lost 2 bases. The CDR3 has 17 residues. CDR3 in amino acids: CASSLDGYRLAAYEQYF. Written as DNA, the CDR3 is TGTGCCAGCAGCCTCGACGGATACCGACTAGCCGCCTACGAGCAGTACTTC.

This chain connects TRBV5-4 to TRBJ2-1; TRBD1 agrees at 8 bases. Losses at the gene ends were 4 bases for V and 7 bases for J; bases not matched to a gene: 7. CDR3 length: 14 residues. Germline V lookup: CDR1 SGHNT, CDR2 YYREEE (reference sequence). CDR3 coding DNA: TGTGCCAGCAGCCCGGACAGGGCTGTGAATGAGCAGTTCTTC. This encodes CASSPDRAVNEQFF. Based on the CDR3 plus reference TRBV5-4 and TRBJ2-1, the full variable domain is ETGVTQSPTHLIKTRGQQVTLRCSSQSGHNTVSWYQQALGQGPQFIFQYYREEENGRGNFPPRFSGLQFPNYSSELNVNALELDDSALYLCASSPDRAVNEQFFGPGTRLTVL.

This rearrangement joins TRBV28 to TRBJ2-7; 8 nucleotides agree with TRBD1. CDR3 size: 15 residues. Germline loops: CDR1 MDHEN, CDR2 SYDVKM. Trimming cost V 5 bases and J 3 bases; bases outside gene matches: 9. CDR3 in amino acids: CASSLQQGVDYEQYF. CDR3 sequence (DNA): TGTGCCAGCAGTCTACAACAGGGGGTTGACTACGAGCAGTACTTC.

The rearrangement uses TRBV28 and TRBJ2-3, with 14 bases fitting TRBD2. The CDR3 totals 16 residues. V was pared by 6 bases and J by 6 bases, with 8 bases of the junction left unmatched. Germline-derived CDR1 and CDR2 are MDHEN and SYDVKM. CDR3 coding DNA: TGTGCCAGCAGCGACCCCGGACTAGCGGGAGGTGATACGCAGTATTTT. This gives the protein CASSDPGLAGGDTQYF.

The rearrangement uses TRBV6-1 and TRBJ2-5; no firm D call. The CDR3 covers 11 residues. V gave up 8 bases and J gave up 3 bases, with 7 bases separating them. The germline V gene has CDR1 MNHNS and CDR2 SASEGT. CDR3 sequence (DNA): TGTGCCAGCGTGTTAGAAGAGACCCAGTACTTC. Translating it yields CASVLEETQYF.

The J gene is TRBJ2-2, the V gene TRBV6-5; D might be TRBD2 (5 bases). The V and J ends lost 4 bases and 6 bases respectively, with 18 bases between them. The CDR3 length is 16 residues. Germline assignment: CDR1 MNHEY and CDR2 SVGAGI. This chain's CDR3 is CASSSPTRSAAGELFF. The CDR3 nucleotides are TGTGCCAGCAGTTCCCCCACTAGGTCCGCTGCCGGGGAGCTGTTTTTT.

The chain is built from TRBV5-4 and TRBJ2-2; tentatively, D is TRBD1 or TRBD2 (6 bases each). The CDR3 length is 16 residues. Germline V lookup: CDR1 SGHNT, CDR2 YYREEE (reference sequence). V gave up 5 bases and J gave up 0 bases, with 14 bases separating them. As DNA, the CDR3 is TGTGCCAGCAGTCCGGCGGGACAAGCGAACACCGGGGAGCTGTTTTTT. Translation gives CASSPAGQANTGELFF.

DNA of the CDR3: TGTGCCAGCAGTCTACAGTCGAGGGGTGAGCAGTTCTTC. Translated, it gives CASSLQSRGEQFF. J is TRBJ2-1 and V is TRBV6-6, with D tentatively TRBD1 or TRBD2 (5 bases each). This CDR3 region has 13 residues. Deletions cut 5 bases from V and 9 bases from J, with 14 bases between. The germline CDR1 and CDR2 sequences are MNHNY and SVGAGI (reference sequence).

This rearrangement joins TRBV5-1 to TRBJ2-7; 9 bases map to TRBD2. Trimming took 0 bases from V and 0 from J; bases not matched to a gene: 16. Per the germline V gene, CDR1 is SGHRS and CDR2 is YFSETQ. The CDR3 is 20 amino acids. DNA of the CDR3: TGCGCCAGCAGCTTGGCCAAGATCAGGCTAGCGGGGCTAGACTCCTACGAGCAGTACTTC. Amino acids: CASSLAKIRLAGLDSYEQYF.

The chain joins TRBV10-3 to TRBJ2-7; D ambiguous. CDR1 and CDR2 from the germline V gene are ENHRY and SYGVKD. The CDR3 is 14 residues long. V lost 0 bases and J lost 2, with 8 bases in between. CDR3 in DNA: TGTGCCATCAGTGAGTCGGTCGAAACCTACGAGCAGTACTTC. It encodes CAISESVETYEQYF.

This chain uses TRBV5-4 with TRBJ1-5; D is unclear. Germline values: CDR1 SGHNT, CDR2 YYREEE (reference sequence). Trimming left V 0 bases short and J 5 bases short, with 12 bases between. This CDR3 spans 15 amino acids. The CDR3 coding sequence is TGTGCCAGCAGCTTGGATGTGGGTGGGGATCAGCCCCAGCATTTT. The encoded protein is CASSLDVGGDQPQHF.

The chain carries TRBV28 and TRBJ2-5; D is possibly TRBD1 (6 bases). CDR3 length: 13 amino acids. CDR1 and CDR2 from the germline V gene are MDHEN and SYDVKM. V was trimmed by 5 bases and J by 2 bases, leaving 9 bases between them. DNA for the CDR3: TGTGCCAGCAGTGGAGGACAGCAAGAGACCCAGTACTTC. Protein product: CASSGGQQETQYF.

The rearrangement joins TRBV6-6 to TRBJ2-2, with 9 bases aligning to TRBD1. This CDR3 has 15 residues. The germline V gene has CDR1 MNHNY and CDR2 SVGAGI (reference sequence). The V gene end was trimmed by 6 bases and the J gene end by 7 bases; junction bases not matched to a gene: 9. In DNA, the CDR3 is TGTGCCAGCAGCCAGGGACAGGGTTGGGGCGGGGAGCTGTTTTTT. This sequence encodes CASSQGQGWGGELFF.

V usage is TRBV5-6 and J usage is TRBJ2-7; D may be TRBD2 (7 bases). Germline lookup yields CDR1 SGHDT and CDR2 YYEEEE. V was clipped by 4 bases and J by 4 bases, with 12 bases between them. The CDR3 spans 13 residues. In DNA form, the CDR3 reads TGTGCCAGCAGCCGCGGGGGCTATTACGAGCAGTACTTC. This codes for CASSRGGYYEQYF.